This T cell receptor beta chain was identified during a study of blood T cell repertoires in COVID-19. Whole-study context: The United States, Italy and Spain were the sources of the acute and convalescent COVID-19 samples. Sample material is recorded as cDNA or gDNA derived from T cells, B-cell-depleted T cells, or PBMCs.

In its sample, this clone was seen a few times. The Seattle site enrolled patients during active infection and followed them longitudinally. Per the study methods: Using reference gene primer amplification, nucleated cell counts were estimated. The data were produced by immunoSEQ multiplex PCR, yet TCRdb's version contains in-frame clones alone and is incomplete. The DNA gave D and trimming, while V, J and clone size come from that table. This sample has 300,000 to 350,000 clones, with over 80% found just once. The sequence was obtained from a man aged 25-45 years with COVID-19, enrolled during active disease. The sample consisted of peripheral blood.

CDR3 coding DNA: TGTGCCAGCAGCCCCAGGGAATTGCCAGCTTTCTTT. Its protein product is CASSPRELPAFF. The chain links TRBV6-5 to TRBJ1-1; D is possibly TRBD1 (5 bases). Trimming shortened V by 6 bases and J by 10 bases, and 15 bases separated the two germline ends. The CDR3 is made up of 12 amino acids. The V gene's germline CDR1 is MNHEY and CDR2 SVGAGI.